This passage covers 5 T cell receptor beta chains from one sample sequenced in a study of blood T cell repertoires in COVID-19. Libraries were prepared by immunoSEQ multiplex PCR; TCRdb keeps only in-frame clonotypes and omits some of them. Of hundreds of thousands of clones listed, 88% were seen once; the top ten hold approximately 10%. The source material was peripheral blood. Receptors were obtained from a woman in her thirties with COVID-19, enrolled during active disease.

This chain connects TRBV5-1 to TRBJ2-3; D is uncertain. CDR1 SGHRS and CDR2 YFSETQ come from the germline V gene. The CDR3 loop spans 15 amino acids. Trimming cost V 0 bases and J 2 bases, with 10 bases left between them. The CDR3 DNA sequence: TGCGCCAGCAGCTTGGCGCGGAGACCCACAGATACGCAGTATTTT. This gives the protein CASSLARRPTDTQYF.

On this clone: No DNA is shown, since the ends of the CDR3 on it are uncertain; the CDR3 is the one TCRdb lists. This chain's CDR3 is CASSTSTGSDEQYF. V usage is TRBV25-1 and J usage is TRBJ2-7; the table's TRBD1 call for D was not verified on the DNA. The CDR3 comprises 14 residues, both ends counted. The germline gives CDR1 MGHDK, CDR2 SYGVNS.

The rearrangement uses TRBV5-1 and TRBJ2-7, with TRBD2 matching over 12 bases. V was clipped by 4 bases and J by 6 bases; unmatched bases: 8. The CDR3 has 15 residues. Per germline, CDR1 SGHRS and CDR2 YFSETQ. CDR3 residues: CASSRQLTSGSEQYF. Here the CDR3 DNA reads TGCGCCAGCAGCCGACAGCTGACTAGCGGGAGCGAGCAGTACTTC.

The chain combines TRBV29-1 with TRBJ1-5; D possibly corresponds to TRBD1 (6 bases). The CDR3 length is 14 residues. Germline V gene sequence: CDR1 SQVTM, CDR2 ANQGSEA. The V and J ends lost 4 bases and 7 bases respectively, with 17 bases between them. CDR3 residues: CSVGGHRDGQPQHF. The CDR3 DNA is TGCAGCGTTGGGGGCCACAGGGACGGACAGCCCCAGCATTTT.

CDR3 region: CAWSGTGTGNTIYF. Here the CDR3 DNA reads TGTGCCTGGAGCGGGACAGGGACTGGAAACACCATATATTTT. The V gene is TRBV30, the J gene TRBJ1-3, with 9 positions matching TRBD1. Germline loops: CDR1 GTSNPN, CDR2 SVGIG (reference sequence). The CDR3 loop spans 14 amino acids. J lost 2 bases, V lost 3 bases, and 2 bases had no gene match.